The source of this T cell receptor (beta chain) is a study of shared clonotypes between healthy human individuals. Here immunoSEQ multiplex PCR was the method, and the copy in TCRdb shows in-frame clones only, minus some. The sample contains some 2 million clones, approximately 94% of which appear only once. CD8 cells classed as naive were CD45RO-negative and positively selected for CCR7, excluding terminally differentiated effector memory CD45RA+ cells. Turning to this clone: The antigen is undetermined.

Study results and caveats: For naive CD4 cells, roughly 4.6% of clonotypes were shared across a handful of donors. Estimated richness was generally greater in naive than memory subsets.

Trimming removed 2 bases from V and 12 bases from J, with 17 bases in between. Germline V gene sequence: CDR1 MNHEY, CDR2 SVGAGI. This CDR3 has 14 amino acids. The specimen was naive CD8+ T cells sorted from blood. This chain joins TRBV6-5 and TRBJ2-1, with D possibly being TRBD2 (6 bases). The receptor's source is a man in his late teens or twenties in good health. The CDR3 sequence is CASSYRGGGLGQFF. Written as DNA, the CDR3 is TGTGCCAGCAGTTACAGGGGAGGCGGGTTGGGGCAGTTCTTC.